The clone carrying this T cell receptor beta chain has more than one count but fewer than ten. The antigen remains unidentified. Using a J-beta primer mix together with a sample-barcoded 5' primer, a second PCR was run for roughly 6 to 12 cycles. TCRdb used MiXCR to reprocess the 5' RACE reads, holding one entry per CDR3 protein. The sample lists roughly 560,000 distinct CDR3 sequences; approximately 25% were seen once. This specimen belongs to a study of blood T cells in healthy people across ages. The ends were cut back, 8 bases at V and 8 bases at J, with 15 bases in the middle. The CDR3 loop spans 11 amino acids. Germline values: CDR1 GTSNPN, CDR2 SVGIG (reference sequence). Whole-study findings and limits: With naive T cell percentage, TCR beta diversity showed a strong correlation. The CMV status of each donor remained undetermined, and this could have confounded shifts in expanded clonotypes. Diversity was estimated from one million T cells, and these estimates were considered underestimates.

The data also belong to a second study, concerning T cells of mothers and their children. As that study records: A few healthy Caucasian mothers, along with their six children, were the donors.

This receptor was obtained from a boy aged 5-17 years in good health. The chain recombines TRBV30 with TRBJ1-1; D is uncertain. Material for sequencing was blood. DNA for the CDR3: TGTGCCCGGGAGTCGATGGGGGAAGCTTTCTTT. Translation gives CARESMGEAFF. The variable domain in full, completed from reference TRBV30 and TRBJ1-1, reads SQTIHQWPATLVQPVGSPLSLECTVEGTSNPNLYWYRQAAGRGLQLLFYSVGIGQISSEVPQNLSASRPQDRQFILSSKKLLLSDSGFYLCARESMGEAFFGQGTRLTVV.